This TCR beta chain was identified in a study of blood T cell repertoires in COVID-19. Measured with immunoSEQ multiplex PCR; TCRdb has only the in-frame clones, and not every one. The sample shows 400,000 or so clones, approximately 91% of them seen only once. The ends were cut back, 5 bases at V and 1 base at J, with 18 bases in the middle. This CDR3 comprises 16 residues. Per the germline V gene, CDR1 is SGHTA and CDR2 is FQGNSA. The clonotype comes from a woman aged 35 to 49 with COVID-19, enrolled during active disease. The sample taken for sequencing was peripheral blood. The J gene is TRBJ2-7, the V gene TRBV7-2; D may be TRBD2 (5 bases). CDR3 protein: CASSAGPLKRSYEQYF. CDR3 sequence (DNA): TGTGCCAGCAGCGCGGGCCCCCTAAAGAGGTCCTACGAGCAGTACTTC.